This TCR beta chain was found in a study of blood T cell repertoires in COVID-19. Study-level background: Acute and convalescent COVID-19 samples came from the United States, Italy and Spain. From T cells, B-cell-depleted T cells, or PBMCs came the material, which was cDNA or gDNA.

How the authors handled the data: Quantification of nucleated cells was approximated via reference gene primer amplification. Profiling relied on immunoSEQ multiplex PCR, and the TCRdb table lists in-frame clones only, not all of them. The D gene and trimming were derived from the DNA, and the V and J assignments and clone size from that table. The sample includes more than 120,000 clones, around nine tenths of them seen just once. V was trimmed by 3 bases and J by 6 bases, leaving 14 bases between them. Germline V CDR1 and CDR2: MDHEN, SYDVKM. This CDR3 has 15 residues. The material sequenced was peripheral blood. The chain combines TRBV28 with TRBJ2-2; TRBD1 might be the D (6 bases). The receptor comes from a woman between 50 and 59 years old with active or convalescent COVID-19. The CDR3 reads CASSFPTGWAGELFF. CDR3 nucleotides: TGTGCCAGCAGTTTCCCGACAGGTTGGGCCGGGGAGCTGTTTTTT.